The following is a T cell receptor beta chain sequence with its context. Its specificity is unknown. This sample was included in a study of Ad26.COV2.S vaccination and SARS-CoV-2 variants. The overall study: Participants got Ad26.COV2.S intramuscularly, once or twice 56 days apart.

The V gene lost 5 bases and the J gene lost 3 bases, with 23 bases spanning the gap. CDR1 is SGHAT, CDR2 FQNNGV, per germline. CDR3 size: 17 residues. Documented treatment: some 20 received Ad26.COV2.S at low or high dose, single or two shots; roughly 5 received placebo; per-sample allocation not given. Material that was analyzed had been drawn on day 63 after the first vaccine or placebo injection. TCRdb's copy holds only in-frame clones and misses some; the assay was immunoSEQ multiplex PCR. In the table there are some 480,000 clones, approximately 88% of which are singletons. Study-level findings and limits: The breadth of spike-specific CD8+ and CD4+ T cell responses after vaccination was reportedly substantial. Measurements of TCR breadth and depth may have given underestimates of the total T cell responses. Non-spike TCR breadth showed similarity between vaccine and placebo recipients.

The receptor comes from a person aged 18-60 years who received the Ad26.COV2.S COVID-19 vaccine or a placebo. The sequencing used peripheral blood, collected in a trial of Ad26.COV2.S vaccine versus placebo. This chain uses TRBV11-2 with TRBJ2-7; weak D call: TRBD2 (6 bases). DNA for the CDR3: TGTGCCAGCAGCCCCTGGGCCCTTCTAGCGCATAACTACGAGCAGTACTTC. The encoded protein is CASSPWALLAHNYEQYF.